The present entry profiles one T cell receptor (beta chain) with its context. The sample originates from a study of T-cell memory formation after mild COVID-19. TCRdb recomputed calls from the 5' RACE reads with MiXCR, one row per CDR3 protein. The sample holds more than 150,000 distinct CDR3 sequences, 20% to 25% seen once. Trimming shortened V by 0 bases and J by 4 bases, and 15 bases separated the two germline ends. Germline V lookup: CDR1 SGHTA, CDR2 FQGNSA. There are 17 residues in the CDR3. The receptor was derived from an adult woman who had mild COVID-19 (a few samples of this study predate the infection). Cell type and time point are not known. V is TRBV7-2 and J is TRBJ2-2; no firm D call. Sequenced: PBMCs or a T cell subset sorted from them (not recorded which). CDR3 region: CASSLAFPPWGTGELFF. In nucleotides, the CDR3 is TGTGCCAGCAGCTTAGCGTTTCCACCGTGGGGCACCGGGGAGCTGTTTTTT.